The text below deals with one TCR beta chain. Germline lookup yields CDR1 SGHKS and CDR2 YYEKEE (reference sequence). V gave up 0 bases and J gave up 2 bases; unmatched junction bases: 6. The CDR3 sequence is 16 residues long. The data were produced by immunoSEQ multiplex PCR, yet TCRdb's version contains in-frame clones alone and is incomplete. The data hold a few hundred thousand clones, with 89% observed a single time. The sample is drawn from a study of blood T cell repertoires in COVID-19. The V and J genes are TRBV5-5 and TRBJ2-7; 9 bases match TRBD1. The sample taken for sequencing was peripheral blood. This sequence originates from a woman between 25 and 40 years old with COVID-19, enrolled during active disease. In nucleotides, the CDR3 is TGTGCCAGCAGCTTGGGGCCGGGACAGGGCGCCTACGAGCAGTACTTC. Protein sequence: CASSLGPGQGAYEQYF.